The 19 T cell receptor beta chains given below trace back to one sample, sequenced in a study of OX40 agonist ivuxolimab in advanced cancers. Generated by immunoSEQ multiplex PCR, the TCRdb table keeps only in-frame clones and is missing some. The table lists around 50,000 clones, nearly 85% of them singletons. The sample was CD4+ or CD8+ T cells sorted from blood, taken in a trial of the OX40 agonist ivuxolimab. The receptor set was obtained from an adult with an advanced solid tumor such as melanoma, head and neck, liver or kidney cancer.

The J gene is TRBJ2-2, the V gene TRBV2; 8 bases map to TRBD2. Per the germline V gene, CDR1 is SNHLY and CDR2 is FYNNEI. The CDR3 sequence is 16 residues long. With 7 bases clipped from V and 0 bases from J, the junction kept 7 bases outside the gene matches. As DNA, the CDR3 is TGTGCCAGCAAAAGGGAACTAGCGGCGAACACCGGGGAGCTGTTTTTT. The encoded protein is CASKRELAANTGELFF.

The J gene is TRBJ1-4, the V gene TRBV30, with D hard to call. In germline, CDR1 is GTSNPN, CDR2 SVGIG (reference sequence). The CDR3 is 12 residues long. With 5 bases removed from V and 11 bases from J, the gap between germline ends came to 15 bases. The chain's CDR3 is CAWGRAGEKLFF. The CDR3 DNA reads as TGTGCCTGGGGAAGGGCTGGTGAGAAACTGTTTTTT.

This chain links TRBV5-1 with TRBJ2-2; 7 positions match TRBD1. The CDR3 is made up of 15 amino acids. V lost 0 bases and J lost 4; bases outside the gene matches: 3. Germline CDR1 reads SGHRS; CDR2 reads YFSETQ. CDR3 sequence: CASSLGGGSTGELFF. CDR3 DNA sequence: TGCGCCAGCAGCTTGGGAGGGGGCTCCACCGGGGAGCTGTTTTTT.

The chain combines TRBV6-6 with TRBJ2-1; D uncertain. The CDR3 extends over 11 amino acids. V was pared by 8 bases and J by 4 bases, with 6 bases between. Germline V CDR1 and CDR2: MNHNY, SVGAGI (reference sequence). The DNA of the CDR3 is TGTGCCAGCCTTGGGTACAATGAGCAGTTCTTC. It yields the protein CASLGYNEQFF.

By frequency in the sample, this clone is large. The CDR3 is CASKGSQSPQHF. For the CDR3, the DNA is TGTGCCAGCAAAGGGTCCCAATCGCCCCAGCATTTT. The genes are TRBV2 and TRBJ1-5; the D is unclear. The CDR3 has 12 amino acids. CDR1 and CDR2 (germline): SNHLY, FYNNEI. V lost 7 bases and J lost 9, with 13 bases in between. Based on the CDR3 plus reference TRBV2 and TRBJ1-5, the full variable domain is EPEVTQTPSHQVTQMGQEVILRCVPISNHLYFYWYRQILGQKVEFLVSFYNNEISEKSEIFDDQFSVERPDGSNFTLKIRSTKLEDSAMYFCASKGSQSPQHFGDGTRLSIL.

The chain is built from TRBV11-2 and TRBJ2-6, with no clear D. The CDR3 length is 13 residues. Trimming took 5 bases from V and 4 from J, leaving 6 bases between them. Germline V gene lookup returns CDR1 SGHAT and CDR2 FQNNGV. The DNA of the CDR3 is TGTGCCAGCAGCGTTTCGGGGGCCAACGTCCTGACTTTC. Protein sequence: CASSVSGANVLTF.

CDR3 coding DNA: TGTGCCAGCAGTGCCGGGAGCCCGAACACCGGGGAGCTGTTTTTT. Translated, it gives CASSAGSPNTGELFF. The chain links TRBV2 to TRBJ2-2; TRBD2 is a possible D gene (6 bases). This CDR3 is 15 amino acids long. Germline CDR1 is SNHLY and CDR2 is FYNNEI. V was clipped by 4 bases and J by 0 bases, with 9 bases between them.

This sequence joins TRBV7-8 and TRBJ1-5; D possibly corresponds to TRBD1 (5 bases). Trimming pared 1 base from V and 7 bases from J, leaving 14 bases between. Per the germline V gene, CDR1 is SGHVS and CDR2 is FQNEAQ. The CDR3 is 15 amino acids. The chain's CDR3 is CASSLVPRAGQPQHF. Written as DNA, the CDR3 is TGTGCCAGCAGCTTAGTCCCCAGGGCTGGACAGCCCCAGCATTTT.

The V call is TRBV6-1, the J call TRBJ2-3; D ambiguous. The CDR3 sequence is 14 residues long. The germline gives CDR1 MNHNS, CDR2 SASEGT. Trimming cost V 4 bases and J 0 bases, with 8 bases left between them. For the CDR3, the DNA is TGTGCCAGCAGTGTGCTACGGAGCACAGATACGCAGTATTTT. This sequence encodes CASSVLRSTDTQYF.

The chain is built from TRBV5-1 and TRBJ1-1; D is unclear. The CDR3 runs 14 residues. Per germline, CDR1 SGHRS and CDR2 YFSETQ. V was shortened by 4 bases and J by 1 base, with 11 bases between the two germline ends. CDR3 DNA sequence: TGCGCCAGCAGCCAGAATTCGGGGAACACTGAAGCTTTCTTT. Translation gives CASSQNSGNTEAFF.

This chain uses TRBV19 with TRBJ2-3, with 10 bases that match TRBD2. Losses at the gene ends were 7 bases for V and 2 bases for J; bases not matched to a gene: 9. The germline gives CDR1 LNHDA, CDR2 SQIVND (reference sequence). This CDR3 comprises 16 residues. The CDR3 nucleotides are TGTGCCAGTACCCCCCGGGGACTAGCGAACACAGATACGCAGTATTTT. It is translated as CASTPRGLANTDTQYF.

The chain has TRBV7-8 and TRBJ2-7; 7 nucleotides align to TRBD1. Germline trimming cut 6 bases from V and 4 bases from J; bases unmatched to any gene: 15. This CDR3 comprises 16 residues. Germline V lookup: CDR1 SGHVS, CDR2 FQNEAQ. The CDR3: CASSRALQGNSYEQYF. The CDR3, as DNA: TGTGCCAGCAGTCGAGCCCTACAGGGGAATTCGTACGAGCAGTACTTC.

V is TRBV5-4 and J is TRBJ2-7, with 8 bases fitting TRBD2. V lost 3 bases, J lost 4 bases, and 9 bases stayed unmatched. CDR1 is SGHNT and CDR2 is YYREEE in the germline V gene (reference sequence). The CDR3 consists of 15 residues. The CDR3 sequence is CASSWGSGSGYEQYF. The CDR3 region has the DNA TGTGCCAGCAGCTGGGGGAGCGGGAGCGGTTACGAGCAGTACTTC.

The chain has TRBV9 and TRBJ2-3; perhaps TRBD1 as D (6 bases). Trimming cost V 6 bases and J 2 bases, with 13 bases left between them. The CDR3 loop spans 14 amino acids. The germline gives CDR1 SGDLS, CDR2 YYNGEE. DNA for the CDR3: TGTGCCAGCACGGACAGTATGATCACAGATACGCAGTATTTT. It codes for CASTDSMITDTQYF. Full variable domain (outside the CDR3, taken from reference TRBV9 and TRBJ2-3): DSGVTQTPKHLITATGQRVTLRCSPRSGDLSVYWYQQSLDQGLQFLIQYYNGEERAKGNILERFSAQQFPDLHSELNLSSLELGDSALYFCASTDSMITDTQYFGPGTRLTVL.

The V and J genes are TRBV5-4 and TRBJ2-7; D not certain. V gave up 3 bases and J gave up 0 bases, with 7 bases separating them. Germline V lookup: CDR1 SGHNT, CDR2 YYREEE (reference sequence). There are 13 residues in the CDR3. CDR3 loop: CASSSRSSYEQYF. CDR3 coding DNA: TGTGCCAGCAGCTCCCGGAGCTCCTACGAGCAGTACTTC. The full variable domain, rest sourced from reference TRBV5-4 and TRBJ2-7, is ETGVTQSPTHLIKTRGQQVTLRCSSQSGHNTVSWYQQALGQGPQFIFQYYREEENGRGNFPPRFSGLQFPNYSSELNVNALELDDSALYLCASSSRSSYEQYFGPGTRLTVT.

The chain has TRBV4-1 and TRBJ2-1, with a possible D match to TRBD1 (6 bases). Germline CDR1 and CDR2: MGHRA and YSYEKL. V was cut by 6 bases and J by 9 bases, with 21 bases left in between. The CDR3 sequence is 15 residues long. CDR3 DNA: TGCGCCAGCAGGCCAAAAGGGCAGGGGTTAAGTGAGCAGTTCTTC. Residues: CASRPKGQGLSEQFF.

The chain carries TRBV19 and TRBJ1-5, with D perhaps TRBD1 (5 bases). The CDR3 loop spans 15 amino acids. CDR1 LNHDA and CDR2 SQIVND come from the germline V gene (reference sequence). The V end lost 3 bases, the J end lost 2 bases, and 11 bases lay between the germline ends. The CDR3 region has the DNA TGTGCCAGTAGTATTGAGGGGTCGGGCAATCAGCCCCAGCATTTT. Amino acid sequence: CASSIEGSGNQPQHF. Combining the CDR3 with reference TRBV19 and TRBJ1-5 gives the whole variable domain DGGITQSPKYLFRKEGQNVTLSCEQNLNHDAMYWYRQDPGQGLRLIYYSQIVNDFQKGDIAEGYSVSREKKESFPLTVTSAQKNPTAFYLCASSIEGSGNQPQHFGDGTRLSIL.

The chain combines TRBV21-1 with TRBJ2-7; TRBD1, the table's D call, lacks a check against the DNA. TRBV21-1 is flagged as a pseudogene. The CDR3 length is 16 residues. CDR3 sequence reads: CASSRVQGVPSYEQYF. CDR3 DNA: TGTGCCAGCAGCAGGGTTCAGGGGGTCCCCTCCTACGAGCAGTACTTC.

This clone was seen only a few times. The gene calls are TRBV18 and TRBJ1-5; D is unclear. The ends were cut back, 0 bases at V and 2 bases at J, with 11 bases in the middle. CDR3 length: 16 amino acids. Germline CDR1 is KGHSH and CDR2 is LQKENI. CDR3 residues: CASSPPSARGNQPQHF. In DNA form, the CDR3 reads TGTGCCAGCTCACCACCAAGTGCAAGGGGCAATCAGCCCCAGCATTTT. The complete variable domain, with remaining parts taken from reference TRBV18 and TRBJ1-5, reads NAGVMQNPRHLVRRRGQEARLRCSPMKGHSHVYWYRQLPEEGLKFMVYLQKENIIDESGMPKERFSAEFPKEGPSILRIQQVVRGDSAAYFCASSPPSARGNQPQHFGDGTRLSIL.